What follows describes a single TCR beta chain. Its antigen is not identified. This entry comes from a study of cytomegalovirus exposure and HLA in healthy donors. Study observations and caveats: One variant, a missense change in DCLRE1C, was linked in a later analysis to TCR beta V- and J-gene trimming. A few of the chains that were CMV-associated were confirmed in vitro to be specific for CMV antigens. A cluster of highly shared sequence variants was likely a sequencing artifact.

Deletions cut 1 base from V and 10 bases from J, with 11 bases between. CDR3 length equals 14 residues. Germline V gene data show CDR1 as MGHRA and CDR2 as YSYEKL. This PCR relied on a set of 60 Vbeta primers and 13 Jbeta primers. In the authors' methods: Unique TCR beta chains totaled roughly 80 million in a later count, with roughly 11 million of them shared. Method: immunoSEQ multiplex PCR; TCRdb's copy keeps in-frame clones and lacks some. V, J and clone size are those of that table, while D and trimming were read from the DNA. Among 98,000 or so clones listed, 75% to 80% were seen once. The sample consisted of PBMCs. The J gene is TRBJ1-6, the V gene TRBV4-1, with a possible D match to TRBD1 (5 bases). The clonotype was recovered from a female donor in good health and CMV-seronegative. CDR3: CASSQVRAGSPLHF. CDR3 coding DNA: TGCGCCAGCAGCCAAGTCAGGGCAGGGTCACCCCTCCACTTT.